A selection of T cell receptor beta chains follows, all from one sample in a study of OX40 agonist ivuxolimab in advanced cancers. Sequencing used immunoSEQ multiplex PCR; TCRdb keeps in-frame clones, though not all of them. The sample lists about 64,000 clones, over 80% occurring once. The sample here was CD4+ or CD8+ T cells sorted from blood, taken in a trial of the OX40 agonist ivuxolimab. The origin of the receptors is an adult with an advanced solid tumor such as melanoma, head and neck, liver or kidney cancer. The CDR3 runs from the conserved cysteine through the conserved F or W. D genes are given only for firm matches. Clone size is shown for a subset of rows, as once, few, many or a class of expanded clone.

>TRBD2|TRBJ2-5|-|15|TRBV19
TGTGCCAGTAGTTTAGCGGGAGTTGGCGCGGAGACCCAGTACTTC
CASSLAGVGAETQYF
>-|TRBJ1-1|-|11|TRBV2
TGTGCCGGCTCCTTGGAGGATCGAGCTTTCTTT
CAGSLEDRAFF
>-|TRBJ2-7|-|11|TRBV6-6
TGTGCCAGCAGATTGGCCTACGAGCAGTACTTC
CASRLAYEQYF
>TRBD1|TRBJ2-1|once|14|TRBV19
TGTGCCAGTAGCACTAGGACAGGGGACAATGAGCAGTTCTTC
CASSTRTGDNEQFF
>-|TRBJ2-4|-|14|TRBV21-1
TGTGCCAGCACCCCGACCGGGGTCAAAAACATTCAGTACTTC
CASTPTGVKNIQYF
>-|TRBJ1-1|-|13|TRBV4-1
TGCGCCAGCAGCCAAGATAGGTGGACTGAAGCTTTCTTT
CASSQDRWTEAFF
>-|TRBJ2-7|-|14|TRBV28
TGTGCCAGCAGTTTATCCGGGAACTCCTACGAGCAGTACTTC
CASSLSGNSYEQYF
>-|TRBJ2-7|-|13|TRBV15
TGTGCCACCAGCAGAGAGCTTCGGGGAGAGCAGTACTTC
CATSRELRGEQYF
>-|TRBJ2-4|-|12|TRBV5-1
TGCGCCAGCAGCTTGAGTGGGGACATTCAGTACTTC
CASSLSGDIQYF
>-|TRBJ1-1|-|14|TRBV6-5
TGTGCCAGCAGTCAGTCACAAGACAGCACTGAAGCTTTCTTT
CASSQSQDSTEAFF
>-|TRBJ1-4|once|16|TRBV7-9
TGTGCCAGCAGCTACTTCCTAGGTTCGCGGGCTGAAAAACTGTTTTTT
CASSYFLGSRAEKLFF
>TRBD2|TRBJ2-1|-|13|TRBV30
TGTGCCTGGAGTGTCAGCGGGGTCTATGAGCAGTTCTTC
CAWSVSGVYEQFF
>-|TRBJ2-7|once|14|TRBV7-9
TGTGCCAGCACCCGCTCCGGCAGCTCCTACGAGCAGTACTTC
CASTRSGSSYEQYF
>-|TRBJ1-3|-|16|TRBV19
TGTGCCAGTAGTATTGGGGCGCTTGGCTCTGGAAACACCATATATTTT
CASSIGALGSGNTIYF
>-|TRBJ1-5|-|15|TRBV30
TGTGCCTGGAGTATAGGGCAGCTTAGCAATCAGCCCCAGCATTTT
CAWSIGQLSNQPQHF
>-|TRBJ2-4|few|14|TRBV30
TGTGCCTGGAGTCTTGGGGTGGGCAAAAACATTCAGTACTTC
CAWSLGVGKNIQYF
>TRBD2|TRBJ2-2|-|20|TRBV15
TGTGCCACCAGCAGAGATTTTCGGGCTAGCGGGAGAGGCAACACCGGGGAGCTGTTTTTT
CATSRDFRASGRGNTGELFF
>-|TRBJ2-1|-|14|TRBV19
TGTGCCAGTGGGAGTCAGGGCTCCTACAATGAGCAGTTCTTC
CASGSQGSYNEQFF
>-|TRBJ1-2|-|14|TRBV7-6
TGTGCCAGCAGCCCGACCTGGACAGCGTACGGCTACACCTTC
CASSPTWTAYGYTF
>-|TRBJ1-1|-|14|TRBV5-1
TGCGCCAGCAGCTTGGACGGGGCAGACACTGAAGCTTTCTTT
CASSLDGADTEAFF
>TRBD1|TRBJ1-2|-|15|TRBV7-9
TGTGCCAGCAGCTTAGCCGTAACAGGGGACTATGGCTACACCTTC
CASSLAVTGDYGYTF
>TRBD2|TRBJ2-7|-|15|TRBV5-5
TGTGCCAGCAGCTTGGCCTTGGCGGGAGAGTACGAGCAGTACTTC
CASSLALAGEYEQYF
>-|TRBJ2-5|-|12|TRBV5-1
TGCGCCAGCAGCCCCCAGGGGGAGACCCAGTACTTC
CASSPQGETQYF
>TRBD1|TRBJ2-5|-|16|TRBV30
TGTGCCTGGAGTGCCCCTGGGGCAGGGGGCGGAGAGACCCAGTACTTC
CAWSAPGAGGGETQYF
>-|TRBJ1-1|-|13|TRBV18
TGTGCCAGCTCACCAGTGCTTAACACTGAAGCTTTCTTT
CASSPVLNTEAFF